Following are 22 T cell receptor beta chains from one sample sequenced in a study of blood T cell repertoires in COVID-19. Repertoires were generated with immunoSEQ multiplex PCR, while TCRdb's copy carries only in-frame clones and drops some. The data contain around 260,000 clones, 80% to 90% of them singletons. The sequenced sample consisted of peripheral blood. Receptors originate from a man aged 55 to 70 with acute or convalescent COVID-19.

The chain combines TRBV6-1 with TRBJ1-1, with 8 bases lining up with TRBD1. The CDR3 has 14 amino acids. Trimming took 6 bases from V and 6 from J; bases not matched to a gene: 9. CDR1 and CDR2 from the germline V gene are MNHNS and SASEGT. CDR3 sequence: CASRISTQGAEAFF. The CDR3 region has the DNA TGTGCCAGCAGAATCTCAACACAGGGGGCTGAAGCTTTCTTT.

The rearrangement joins TRBV28 to TRBJ1-4; the D is unclear. V lost 5 bases, J lost 5 bases, and 15 bases lay in between. Germline V gene lookup returns CDR1 MDHEN and CDR2 SYDVKM. The CDR3 is 15 residues long. This CDR3 is CASSRDNTYNEKLFF. CDR3 DNA: TGTGCCAGCAGTCGAGACAACACATACAATGAAAAACTGTTTTTT.

The chain joins TRBV3-1 (or the pseudogene TRBV3-2) to TRBJ2-7; 10 positions match TRBD2. CDR1 is LGHDT and CDR2 is YNNKEL in the germline V gene (reference sequence). CDR3 size: 15 residues. V lost 1 base and J lost 3; bases outside the gene matches: 3. CDR3 sequence (DNA): TGTGCCAGCAGCCAAGGAGCGGGAGGGGTCTACGAGCAGTACTTC. Translated, it gives CASSQGAGGVYEQYF.

The chain has TRBV4-3 and TRBJ2-3; TRBD1 matches at 7 bases. Germline CDR1 and CDR2: LGHNA and YSLEER. There are 15 residues in the CDR3. With 3 bases clipped from V and 2 bases from J, the junction kept 5 bases outside the gene matches. CDR3 sequence: CASSHRDRHTDTQYF. For the CDR3, the DNA is TGCGCCAGCAGCCACCGGGACAGACACACAGATACGCAGTATTTT.

The genes are TRBV29-1 and TRBJ2-5; D gene uncertain. The CDR3 totals 12 residues. Trimming removed 7 bases at V and 4 bases at J, with 13 bases between. Germline V lookup: CDR1 SQVTM, CDR2 ANQGSEA. The CDR3 is CSAEAGLETQYF. CDR3 DNA: TGCAGCGCTGAGGCTGGTTTAGAGACCCAGTACTTC.

This chain connects TRBV2 to TRBJ2-5; 8 positions agree with TRBD2. Germline CDR1 SNHLY, CDR2 FYNNEI. This CDR3 contains 13 residues. Unmatched junction bases numbered 6, after V lost 8 bases and J lost 4 bases. CDR3 sequence (DNA): TGTGCCAGCGGGACTAGTTTGGGAGAGACCCAGTACTTC. This encodes CASGTSLGETQYF.

The chain joins TRBV27 to TRBJ2-1; 9 bases fit TRBD2. The CDR3 is 15 amino acids. The germline V gene has CDR1 MNHEY and CDR2 SMNVEV (reference sequence). V lost 8 bases to trimming and J lost 8 bases; unmatched junction nucleotides: 13. Written as DNA, the CDR3 is TGTGCCAGCCGGCGCGCGGGGGGGCCAGTGGATGAGCAGTTCTTC. Translated: CASRRAGGPVDEQFF.

A few counts support this clone. The chain combines TRBV3-1 (or the pseudogene TRBV3-2) with TRBJ1-1; 7 positions agree with TRBD1. CDR1 and CDR2 from the germline V gene are LGHDT and YNNKEL (reference sequence). The trim removed 3 bases at V and 5 bases at J, leaving 3 bases unmatched. This CDR3 has 13 amino acids. The CDR3 sequence: CASSQTTGTEAFF. The CDR3 DNA is TGTGCCAGCAGCCAGACGACAGGGACTGAAGCTTTCTTT.

The chain is built from TRBV29-1 and TRBJ2-5, with TRBD2 identical over 7 bases. Germline loops: CDR1 SQVTM, CDR2 ANQGSEA. The CDR3 has 12 residues. CDR3 coding DNA: TGCAGTTCACGGGGGGTGGAAGAGACCCAGTACTTC. Encoded protein: CSSRGVEETQYF.

V is TRBV5-1 and J is TRBJ2-5; 9 bases are a match to TRBD1. TRBJ2-7 matches the DNA end more closely, so the J call is doubtful. Germline V lookup: CDR1 SGHRS, CDR2 YFSETQ. CDR3 length: 16 amino acids. CDR3 nucleotide sequence: TGCGCCAGCAGCTTGGTTGTGACAGGGGGGTCCTACGAGCAGTACTTC. It specifies CASSLVVTGGSYEQYF.

This clone was counted a single time. The chain employs TRBV5-5 and TRBJ1-3, with D perhaps TRBD1 (6 bases). The length of the CDR3 is 16 residues. In germline, CDR1 is SGHKS, CDR2 YYEKEE (reference sequence). Trimming took off 4 bases at V and 0 bases at J, with 14 bases between the two ends. In nucleotides, the CDR3 is TGTGCCAGCAGCCCAGGACAGCGATTCTCTGGAAACACCATATATTTT. It encodes CASSPGQRFSGNTIYF.

The rearrangement joins TRBV27 to TRBJ2-7; 10 nucleotides agree with TRBD1. The CDR3 totals 14 residues. The junction had 6 bases not matched to a gene; V was cut back by 6 bases and J by 4 bases. The germline gives CDR1 MNHEY, CDR2 SMNVEV (reference sequence). As DNA, the CDR3 is TGTGCCAGCAGCCGGCCGGGACAGGGGTACGAGCAGTACTTC. It specifies CASSRPGQGYEQYF.

The rearrangement joins TRBV24-1 to TRBJ1-4; 8 positions match TRBD1. Per the germline V gene, CDR1 is KGHDR and CDR2 is SFDVKD. The ends lost 9 bases at V and 7 bases at J; junction bases unmatched: 6. The CDR3 extends over 13 amino acids. The CDR3 sequence: CATVGTGGEKLFF. The CDR3 DNA sequence: TGTGCCACCGTCGGAACAGGGGGTGAAAAACTGTTTTTT.

The rearrangement links TRBV11-2 to TRBJ1-1, with 7 bases that match TRBD1. J was trimmed by 6 bases and V by 7 bases; bases with no gene match: 11. CDR1 is SGHAT, CDR2 FQNNGV, per germline. This CDR3 comprises 14 residues. CDR3 nucleotide sequence: TGTGCCAGCACCGCAGACAGGGCCTGGGCTGAAGCTTTCTTT. Encoded protein: CASTADRAWAEAFF.

This chain connects TRBV5-4 to TRBJ1-2, with 12 positions matching TRBD1. Germline V gene lookup returns CDR1 SGHNT and CDR2 YYREEE (reference sequence). V was pared by 4 bases and J by 7 bases, with 5 bases of the junction left unmatched. This CDR3 is built from 14 residues. DNA for the CDR3: TGTGCCAGCAGCGGGGGGACAGGGGGCGGTGGCTACACCTTC. This translates into CASSGGTGGGGYTF.

CDR3 in DNA: TGCGCCAGCAGCTTGGACAGGGAAGGAAATCAGCCCCAGCATTTT. It specifies CASSLDREGNQPQHF. The chain has TRBV4-1 and TRBJ1-5, with 8 bases identical to TRBD1. The germline V gene has CDR1 MGHRA and CDR2 YSYEKL. V lost 5 bases to trimming and J lost 4 bases; unmatched junction nucleotides: 7. This CDR3 comprises 15 residues.

The V call is TRBV29-1, the J call TRBJ2-3, with D possibly matching TRBD2 (7 bases). The CDR3 has 13 amino acids. Between the trimmed V and J ends, which lost 1 base and 5 bases, there was a span of 10 bases. From germline, CDR1 is SQVTM and CDR2 ANQGSEA. The DNA for the CDR3 is TGCAGCGTTGAAGTTAGGGGGGGAGATACGCAGTATTTT. Translating it yields CSVEVRGGDTQYF.

The rearrangement links TRBV12-3 or TRBV12-4 to TRBJ2-5; D remains unclear. This CDR3 has 13 amino acids. V lost 3 bases and J lost 7, with 12 bases in between. This CDR3 is CASSLLLSGTQYF. In DNA form, the CDR3 reads TGTGCCAGCAGTTTGTTGCTTTCGGGGACCCAGTACTTC.

About this clone itself: One end of the junction does not line up with germline, which may come from a read error. V and J are TRBV3-1 (or the pseudogene TRBV3-2) and TRBJ1-2; no definite D call. Germline CDR1 reads LGHDT; CDR2 reads YNNKEL (reference sequence). This CDR3 region has 11 residues. The CDR3 DNA reads as TGTGCCAGCAGCCAAGCGGAGGGAATCAGCTTC. It encodes CASSQAEGISF.

This clone was seen only once. The rearrangement links TRBV19 to TRBJ1-5; maybe TRBD1 (6 bases). The ends were cut back, 7 bases at V and 3 bases at J, with 10 bases in the middle. The CDR3 extends over 13 amino acids. The germline gives CDR1 LNHDA, CDR2 SQIVND (reference sequence). The CDR3 DNA reads as TGTGCCAGTAAACAGGGAAACAATCAGCCCCAGCATTTT. It encodes CASKQGNNQPQHF.

The rearrangement uses TRBV29-1 and TRBJ2-7; 16 bases map to TRBD2. CDR3 size: 15 residues. Germline V CDR1 and CDR2: SQVTM, ANQGSEA. Losses at the gene ends were 6 bases for V and 8 bases for J; bases not matched to a gene: 10. Here the CDR3 reads CSVAGTSGGGNKQYF. For the CDR3, the DNA is TGCAGCGTGGCCGGGACTAGCGGGGGGGGCAACAAGCAGTACTTC.

The rearrangement links TRBV24-1 to TRBJ2-5, with TRBD1 identical over 9 bases. V was pared by 3 bases and J by 4 bases, with 5 bases of the junction left unmatched. The germline V gene has CDR1 KGHDR and CDR2 SFDVKD. This CDR3 spans 15 amino acids. The CDR3 spells CATSDPGQGRETQYF. The CDR3 nucleotides are TGTGCCACCAGTGATCCGGGACAGGGACGAGAGACCCAGTACTTC.